This TCR beta chain was recorded in a study of blood T cells in healthy people across ages. On this clonotype: Its target is unknown.

General observations from the study: A strong correlation was found between TCR beta diversity and the percentage of naive T cells. A conclusive naive versus antigen-experienced comparison was prevented by the unsorted PBMCs.

The authors isolated at least 6 million PBMCs per sample. Alongside a J-beta primer mix, a sample-barcoded 5' primer served in a second PCR lasting roughly 7 to 12 cycles. A single record per CDR3 protein comes from TCRdb applying MiXCR to the 5' RACE reads. The sample lists nearly 1 million distinct CDR3 sequences, about 51% occurring once. Germline loops: CDR1 SQVTM, CDR2 ANQGSEA. This CDR3 contains 13 residues. The germline V and J ends were trimmed by 0 bases and 2 bases, with 8 bases remaining between them. The sample consisted of blood. This clonotype was sampled from a woman in her sixties in good health. The rearrangement links TRBV29-1 to TRBJ2-7; D ambiguous. The CDR3 protein is CSVEDRSTYEQYF. The CDR3 coding sequence is TGCAGCGTTGAAGATCGCTCAACCTACGAGCAGTACTTC.